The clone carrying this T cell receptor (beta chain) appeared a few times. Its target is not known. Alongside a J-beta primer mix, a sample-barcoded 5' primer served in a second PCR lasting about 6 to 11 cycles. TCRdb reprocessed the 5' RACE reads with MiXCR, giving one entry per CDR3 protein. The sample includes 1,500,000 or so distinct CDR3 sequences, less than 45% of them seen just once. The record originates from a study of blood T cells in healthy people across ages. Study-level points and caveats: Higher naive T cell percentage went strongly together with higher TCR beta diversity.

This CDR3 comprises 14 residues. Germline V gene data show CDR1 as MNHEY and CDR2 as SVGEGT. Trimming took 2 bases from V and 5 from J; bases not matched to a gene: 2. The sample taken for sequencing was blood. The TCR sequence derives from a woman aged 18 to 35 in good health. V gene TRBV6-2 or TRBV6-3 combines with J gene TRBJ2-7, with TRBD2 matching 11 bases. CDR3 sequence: CASSYLAGGDEQYF. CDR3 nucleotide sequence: TGTGCCAGCAGTTACCTAGCGGGAGGCGACGAGCAGTACTTC.